This is a list of T cell receptor beta chains from one sample in a study of tumor-infiltrating lymphocytes in primary liver carcinoma. From the multiplex PCR reads, TCRdb called clonotypes with MiXCR, one entry per CDR3 protein. The table includes approximately 310,000 distinct CDR3 sequences, 65% detected once. Input material: peripheral blood. The receptors here all came from a man between 40 and 49 years old with primary liver carcinoma and hepatitis B virus infection. Both conserved end residues are part of each CDR3. D genes are given only for firm matches. The size field is filled for only some rows; it gives once, few, many or a size class.

size	V	length	J	D	CDR3	DNA
few	TRBV12-3/TRBV12-4	14	TRBJ2-6	.	CASGRGSGANVLTF	TGTGCCAGCGGACGGGGGAGCGGGGCCAACGTCCTGACTTTC
.	TRBV28	15	TRBJ2-1	.	CASRRGGSGSYEQFF	TGTGCCAGCAGAAGAGGGGGGTCCGGATCATATGAGCAGTTCTTC
many	TRBV6-5	13	TRBJ1-2	.	CASRTTERDGYTF	TGTGCCAGCAGAACCACAGAGAGAGATGGCTACACCTTC
.	TRBV11-1	13	TRBJ1-1	TRBD1	CACSPQQGLGTFF	TGTGCCTGCAGCCCGCAACAGGGGCTTGGCACTTTCTTT
.	TRBV6-2/TRBV6-3	12	TRBJ2-5	.	CASSYPAETHYF	TGTGCCAGCAGTTACCCGGCGGAGACCCATTACTTC
.	TRBV28	16	TRBJ2-7	TRBD1	CASSSPGTGGYYEQYF	TGTGCCAGCAGCTCGCCCGGGACAGGGGGCTACTACGAGCAGTACTTC
few	TRBV5-1	14	TRBJ1-1	.	CASSLEGGRQKAFF	TGCGCCAGCAGCTTGGAAGGAGGCCGGCAAAAAGCTTTCTTT
.	TRBV4-2	17	TRBJ2-2	TRBD2	CTSNQGGLAGDFGELFF	TGTACCAGCAACCAAGGGGGCCTAGCGGGAGATTTCGGGGAGCTGTTTTTT
few	TRBV6-2/TRBV6-3	16	TRBJ2-1	.	CASSYPLRQLYNEQFF	TGTGCCAGCAGTTATCCTCTCCGACAGCTCTACAATGAGCAGTTCTTC
few	TRBV30	15	TRBJ2-3	TRBD2	CAWRETSGMTDTQYF	TGTGCCTGGAGGGAGACTAGCGGGATGACAGATACGCAGTATTTT
.	TRBV28	12	TRBJ1-3	.	CASSSDRNTIYF	TGTGCCAGTAGCTCCGATAGAAACACCATATATTTT
once	TRBV4-1	17	TRBJ1-2	.	CVSSQFGGAGAHYGYAF	TGCGTCAGCAGCCAATTCGGGGGGGCAGGAGCTCACTATGGCTACGCCTTC
.	TRBV20-1	15	TRBJ2-1	.	CSARGQVGSYNEQFF	TGCAGTGCTAGAGGACAGGTCGGCTCCTACAATGAGCAGTTCTTC
.	TRBV4-3	13	TRBJ1-2	.	CASSQDVSWCHTF	TGCGCCAGCAGCCAAGATGTATCTTGGTGCCACACCTTC
.	TRBV10-3	18	TRBJ2-2	TRBD1	CVISEPQAGTANTGELFF	TGTGTCATCAGTGAGCCACAGGCCGGGACAGCGAACACCGGGGAGCTGTTTTTT
.	TRBV28	14	TRBJ1-5	.	CASTEASRGQPQHF	TGTGCCAGTACAGAAGCGTCTCGGGGTCAGCCCCAGCATTTT
.	TRBV28	17	TRBJ2-2	TRBD2	CAITPPGVAGDIGELFF	TGTGCCATCACCCCGCCTGGGGTAGCGGGAGACATCGGGGAGCTATTTTTT
.	TRBV20-1	14	TRBJ1-2	.	CSVWGTGANYGYTF	TGCAGTGTGTGGGGAACAGGAGCTAACTATGGCTACACCTTC
once	TRBV7-9	13	TRBJ1-6	.	CASSSQEGSPLHF	TGTGCCAGCAGCTCCCAGGAGGGCTCACCCCTCCACTTT
.	TRBV30	14	TRBJ1-2	TRBD1	CAWVRQGANYGYTF	TGTGCCTGGGTTAGACAGGGGGCGAACTATGGCTACACCTTC
.	TRBV5-1	16	TRBJ2-2	.	CASSLEGQPYSGELFF	TGCGCCAGCAGCTTGGAAGGTCAGCCGTACTCCGGGGAGCTGTTTTTT
.	TRBV5-1	15	TRBJ2-5	TRBD1	CASSLGAGGYETQYF	TGCGCCAGCAGCTTAGGGGCAGGGGGCTACGAGACCCAGTACTTC